This is a list of T cell receptor beta chains from one sample in a study of blood T cell repertoires in COVID-19. Assay used: immunoSEQ multiplex PCR; TCRdb lists only in-frame clones, some missing. The sample shows some 420,000 clones, around 89% of them seen only once. The sequenced material came from PBMCs or T cells enriched from blood (not recorded which). The receptors here all came from a man younger than 45 who had recovered from COVID-19. CDR3s include the opening cysteine and the closing phenylalanine or tryptophan.

TRBJ2-7 | TRBV23-1 | CASSPTRVGQGAYEQYF
TRBJ2-5 | TRBV27 | CASSFLRSETQYF
TRBJ2-2 | TRBV19 | CASRAGTGGDTGELFF
TRBJ1-2 | TRBV5-1 | CASSTGQGLLEGYTF
TRBJ2-7 | TRBV7-2 | CASRCTRSFYEQYF
TRBJ1-6 | TRBV5-6 | CASSPVRDIYNSPLHF
TRBJ2-1 | TRBV14 | CASSQLMDKNNEQFF
TRBJ2-1 | TRBV4-1 | CASSYRQSGGRNEQFF
TRBJ1-5 | TRBV3-1/TRBV3-2 | CASSLGAKDHQPQHF
TRBJ2-1 | TRBV5-5 | CASSQDGSGSYNEQFF
TRBJ2-3 | TRBV9 | CASSVGVTSGVTQYF
TRBJ1-6 | TRBV7-8 | CASSLLVTRGSPLHF
TRBJ1-5 | TRBV24-1 | CATSDSTGPNQPQHF
TRBJ2-5 | TRBV18 | CASSPTSGIIQETQYF
TRBJ1-6 | TRBV5-1 | CASSTATGVYSPLHF
TRBJ1-4 | TRBV19 | CASRRTGLNEKLFF
TRBJ2-7 | TRBV7-5 | CVRSFRSGEQYF
TRBJ1-3 | TRBV7-9 | CASSLSRAGLGNTIYF
TRBJ2-1 | TRBV28 | CASSILAGGHNEQFF
TRBJ2-5 | TRBV10-3 | CAISEGDRTDPETQYF
TRBJ1-1 | TRBV5-1 | CASGQGSEAFF
TRBJ1-5 | TRBV18 | CASSREGNQPQHF
TRBJ1-2 | TRBV6-2/TRBV6-3 | CASSVGYGYTF
TRBJ1-1 | TRBV11-3 | CASSPARGNTEAFF
TRBJ2-7 | TRBV3-1/TRBV3-2 | CASSQSYEQYF
TRBJ1-2 | TRBV29-1 | CSARGQDYGYTF
TRBJ1-1 | TRBV12-3/TRBV12-4 | CASRAGFKAFF
TRBJ1-5 | TRBV3-1/TRBV3-2 | CASSQAHREQPQHF
TRBJ1-2 | TRBV10-3 | CATNSGTGDGYTF
TRBJ2-2 | TRBV4-1 | CASSQGAGVGFGTGELFF
TRBJ1-1 | TRBV27 | CASTPSPWTGGLTEAFF
TRBJ1-6 | TRBV19 | CASSTSDYNSPLHF
TRBJ1-1 | TRBV13 | CASSFPTGAGTEAFF
TRBJ1-1 | TRBV6-5 | CASTRDHGAEAFF
TRBJ2-6 | TRBV5-1 | CASRAQGGGANVLTF
TRBJ2-1 | TRBV4-1 | CASSQVIPLAGAYNEQFF
TRBJ2-3 | TRBV10-3 | CAISGTQSSTDTQYF
TRBJ1-1 | TRBV4-1 | CASSYREFTEAFF
TRBJ2-7 | TRBV24-1 | CATSDDREPYEQYF
TRBJ2-7 | TRBV18 | CASSPRGQGDEQYF
TRBJ1-5 | TRBV11-3 | CASSLWGDSDGQPQHF
TRBJ2-7 | TRBV30 | CAWDRLPNYEQYF